Below are 8 T cell receptor beta chains sequenced from a single sample in a study of glioma-infiltrating T cells. Using RNA template, CDR3s of TCR alpha and beta were amplified with iRepertoire arm-PCR. Each CDR3 protein gets one entry after TCRdb re-called the multiplex PCR reads with MiXCR. The table lists 95,000 to 150,000 distinct CDR3 sequences, roughly 23% of them singletons. The specimen was glioma tissue, nonneoplastic brain tissue, or PBMCs (not recorded which). The receptors shown here come from a human donor with low-grade glioma or glioblastoma, undergoing nonglioma brain surgery, or in good health (not recorded which).

The rearrangement joins TRBV10-3 to TRBJ2-5; 7 nucleotides match TRBD1. V shed 8 bases, J shed 2 bases, and the junction held 2 bases outside the gene matches. Germline-derived CDR1 and CDR2 are ENHRY and SYGVKD. This CDR3 is 12 amino acids long. The CDR3 here is CAIRDRQETQYF. As DNA, the CDR3 is TGTGCCATCCGGGACAGACAAGAGACCCAGTACTTC.

Concerning this clonotype: A much larger clone lies one base from this, so it may be a read error. The chain has TRBV12-3 or TRBV12-4 and TRBJ2-7; 8 bases are shared with TRBD1. V was pared by 6 bases and J by 6 bases, with 7 bases of the junction left unmatched. This CDR3 is 13 amino acids long. The CDR3 nucleotides read TGTGCCAGCAGGACACAGGGGGAGAGCGAGCAGTACTTC. Translating gives CASRTQGESEQYF.

A few counts support this clonotype. The chain links TRBV4-1 to TRBJ2-3; no clear D gene. The CDR3 consists of 14 residues. Germline CDR1 is MGHRA and CDR2 is YSYEKL. Trimming took 0 bases from V and 3 from J, leaving 7 bases between them. The chain's CDR3 is CASSQDHRTDTQYF. In DNA form, the CDR3 reads TGCGCCAGCAGCCAAGATCATAGAACAGATACGCAGTATTTT.

This clonotype came up many times. The genes are TRBV7-9 and TRBJ2-1; 9 bases map to TRBD1. Trimming took 2 bases from V and 8 from J; bases not matched to a gene: 4. Looked up from germline, CDR1 is SEHNR and CDR2 is FQNEAQ (reference sequence). The CDR3 covers 14 residues. The DNA for the CDR3 is TGTGCCAGCAGCTTATTAGGACAGGGGTATGAGCAGTTCTTC. This codes for CASSLLGQGYEQFF.

This clonotype was recorded at least ten times. V gene TRBV6-1 combines with J gene TRBJ2-7; 8 bases fit TRBD2. After removal of 7 bases from V and 2 bases from J, the junction contained 10 bases not matched to a gene. This CDR3 has 15 amino acids. Germline V gene lookup returns CDR1 MNHNS and CDR2 SASEGT. The DNA of the CDR3 is TGTGCCAGCACCGACCTAGCGGGTTCTCCCTACGAGCAGTACTTC. Protein product: CASTDLAGSPYEQYF.

This clonotype has ten or more counts. The chain has TRBV28 and TRBJ1-1; D gene uncertain. Germline CDR1 and CDR2: MDHEN and SYDVKM. Trimming took off 5 bases at V and 1 base at J, with 8 bases between the two ends. The CDR3 is 13 amino acids. CDR3 in amino acids: CASSPVENTEAFF. In DNA, the CDR3 is TGTGCCAGCAGTCCCGTGGAGAACACTGAAGCTTTCTTT.

In this sample, this clonotype turned up many times. J is TRBJ1-1 and V is TRBV4-3; D uncertain. Germline CDR1 is LGHNA and CDR2 is YSLEER. The CDR3 covers 13 residues. V was pared by 1 base and J by 4 bases, with 7 bases between. In DNA form, the CDR3 reads TGCGCCAGCAGCCAAGGGGTGGTCACTGAAGCTTTCTTT. Translation: CASSQGVVTEAFF.

A word on this clonotype: A read error may explain this, as a much larger clone is one base away. The V and J genes are TRBV6-1 and TRBJ1-2; 7 nucleotides agree with TRBD1. The CDR3 sequence is 13 residues long. CDR1 MNHNS and CDR2 SASEGT come from the germline V gene. DNA of the CDR3: TGTACCAGCAGAAGGGGGCCCGCCTTTGGCTACACCTTC. Its protein is CTSRRGPAFGYTF.